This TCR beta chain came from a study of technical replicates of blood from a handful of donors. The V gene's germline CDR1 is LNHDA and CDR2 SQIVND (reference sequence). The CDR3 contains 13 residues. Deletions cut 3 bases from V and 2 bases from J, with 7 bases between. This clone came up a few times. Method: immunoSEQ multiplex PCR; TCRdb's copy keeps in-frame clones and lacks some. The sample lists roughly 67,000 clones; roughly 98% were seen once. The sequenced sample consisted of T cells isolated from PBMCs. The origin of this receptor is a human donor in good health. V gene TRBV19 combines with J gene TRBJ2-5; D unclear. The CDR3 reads CASSIHSQETQYF. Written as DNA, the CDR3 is TGTGCCAGTAGTATCCACTCTCAAGAGACCCAGTACTTC.